This TCR beta chain was sequenced in a study of low-dose radiotherapy and immunotherapy resistance in tumors. Study at large: A total of 13 Gy over 26 weeks was given to Cohort 2 as 1 Gy per fraction every two weeks. Every day for four cycles from cycle 1 day 1, patients took 300 mg of oral aspirin.

Specified time point: after trial treatment. Treatment in this sample: LDRT plus nivolumab, ipilimumab, low-dose cyclophosphamide and aspirin (RACIN trial). This clonotype was picked up many times. Priming of first-strand cDNA relied on TRAV- and TRBV-specific primers (covering alpha and beta chains). It was with a constant-region primer and a V-primer adapter that TCRs were amplified over approximately 18 PCR cycles. TCRdb passed the reads through MiXCR, listing each CDR3 protein once. The sample consists of around 84,000 distinct CDR3 sequences, roughly 17% of them appearing once. Per the germline V gene, CDR1 is MNHEY and CDR2 is SVGAGI. The CDR3 is 13 residues long. J gave up 9 bases and V 8 bases, and 8 bases lay outside the gene matches.

The sequence came from a male donor with prostate cancer. The V gene is TRBV6-5, the J gene TRBJ2-1, with TRBD2 matching over 9 bases. The material was PBMCs, obtained after low-dose radiotherapy plus immunotherapy. The CDR3: CASVGAGGGEQFF. CDR3 DNA sequence: TGTGCCAGCGTAGGGGCGGGAGGGGGTGAGCAGTTCTTC.